This T cell receptor beta chain was observed in a study of blood T cell repertoires in COVID-19. Study-wide background: The cDNA or gDNA used as material had been derived from T cells, B-cell-depleted T cells, or PBMCs.

Sequencing used immunoSEQ multiplex PCR; TCRdb keeps in-frame clones, though not all of them. The data contain 300,000 to 350,000 clones, 87% of them seen just once; the ten biggest clones take up roughly 6.3%. Those enrolled in Seattle joined during active infection and were followed longitudinally afterward. Trimming took 0 bases from V and 2 from J; bases not matched to a gene: 10. Germline assignment: CDR1 MGHRA and CDR2 YSYEKL. This CDR3 is 19 amino acids long. J is TRBJ2-3 and V is TRBV4-1, with 11 bases that match TRBD2. The specimen sequenced was peripheral blood. This clonotype originated in a woman in her forties or fifties with COVID-19, enrolled during active disease. The CDR3 sequence: CASSQERGLADLNTDTQYF. Here the CDR3 DNA reads TGCGCCAGCAGCCAAGAAAGGGGACTAGCGGACCTCAACACAGATACGCAGTATTTT.